These 12 T cell receptor beta chains were all obtained from the same sample, sequenced in a study of T cells in localized non-small cell lung cancer. The table came from immunoSEQ multiplex PCR; TCRdb's copy has only in-frame clones and leaves some out. Here the sample spans 55,000 to 75,000 clones, 85% to 90% being singletons. Sample: peripheral blood, taken before any cancer treatment. The receptor source for this set is a male donor at least 60 years old with stage III squamous cell lung carcinoma.

V is TRBV5-1 and J is TRBJ2-1; D is unresolved. Germline values: CDR1 SGHRS, CDR2 YFSETQ. V was trimmed by 2 bases and J by 4 bases, leaving 13 bases between them. This CDR3 region has 15 residues. The CDR3 here is CASSLLPGGYNEQFF. The CDR3 DNA reads TGCGCCAGCAGCTTACTTCCGGGTGGGTACAATGAGCAGTTCTTC.

This sequence joins TRBV9 and TRBJ2-3, with unresolved D. V was pared by 6 bases and J by 0 bases, with 11 bases between. This CDR3 comprises 14 residues. CDR1 and CDR2 (germline): SGDLS, YYNGEE. The CDR3 region has the DNA TGTGCCAGCACCTTGTGGGTAAGCACAGATACGCAGTATTTT. Translation: CASTLWVSTDTQYF.

The V call is TRBV5-5, the J call TRBJ2-5; 9 nucleotides line up with TRBD1. CDR1 is SGHKS, CDR2 YYEKEE, per germline (reference sequence). V was clipped by 4 bases and J by 3 bases; unmatched bases: 4. CDR3 length: 14 amino acids. The CDR3 bases are TGTGCCAGCAGCCCATGGACAGGGGAAGAGACCCAGTACTTC. Translated, it gives CASSPWTGEETQYF.

This clone was found many times. The genes are TRBV5-4 and TRBJ1-1; D not certain. The CDR3 runs to 14 residues. The V end was cut by 1 base, the J end by 1 base, with 8 bases between. Per germline, CDR1 SGHNT and CDR2 YYREEE (reference sequence). CDR3 residues: CASSLWEGNTEAFF. Here the CDR3 DNA reads TGTGCCAGCAGCTTGTGGGAAGGGAACACTGAAGCTTTCTTT.

This clone was seen only once. V usage is TRBV27 and J usage is TRBJ2-5; the match to TRBD2 covers 7 bases. The CDR3 covers 18 residues. V lost 0 bases to trimming and J lost 5 bases; unmatched junction nucleotides: 15. The V gene's germline CDR1 is MNHEY and CDR2 SMNVEV (reference sequence). CDR3 protein: CASSLSRPQRGSGETQYF. CDR3 bases: TGTGCCAGCAGTTTATCCCGGCCCCAGCGGGGCTCAGGGGAGACCCAGTACTTC.

J is TRBJ2-3 and V is TRBV5-6; perhaps TRBD1 as D (6 bases). V lost 0 bases and J lost 4, with 12 bases in between. The CDR3 length is 15 residues. Germline V gene sequence: CDR1 SGHDT, CDR2 YYEEEE. The CDR3 region has the DNA TGTGCCAGCAGCTTGGACGGTGGGGGCGCAGATACGCAGTATTTT. Translated: CASSLDGGGADTQYF.

The V gene is TRBV28, the J gene TRBJ2-1; D is unclear. Deletions cut 2 bases from V and 3 bases from J, with 11 bases between. The germline gives CDR1 MDHEN, CDR2 SYDVKM. The CDR3 length is 15 residues. The CDR3 spells CASSLHIMNYNEQFF. CDR3 in DNA: TGTGCCAGCAGTTTACATATAATGAACTACAATGAGCAGTTCTTC.

CDR3 residues: CASSDGRGWYNEQFF. In DNA, the CDR3 is TGTGCCAGCAGTGATGGGAGGGGTTGGTACAATGAGCAGTTCTTC. The gene calls are TRBV6-1 and TRBJ2-1; 7 bases are a match to TRBD2. CDR3 length: 15 residues. CDR1 and CDR2 from the germline V gene are MNHNS and SASEGT. The V and J ends lost 3 bases and 4 bases, in that order; junction bases with no gene match: 6.

The chain joins TRBV19 to TRBJ1-1; no clear D. V lost 2 bases and J 4 bases, leaving 14 bases between the germline ends. The germline gives CDR1 LNHDA, CDR2 SQIVND (reference sequence). The CDR3 spans 15 residues. CDR3 DNA sequence: TGTGCCAGTAGTATATATTCCGGTGGAGTCACTGAAGCTTTCTTT. Its translation: CASSIYSGGVTEAFF.

The rearrangement uses TRBV28 and TRBJ2-3; TRBD1 matches 10 bases. The CDR3 consists of 17 residues. Germline lookup yields CDR1 MDHEN and CDR2 SYDVKM. V trimming: 5 bases; J trimming: 4 bases; junction bases outside the gene matches: 12. The CDR3 here is CASSHPLTGGWADTQYF. The CDR3 nucleotides read TGTGCCAGCAGTCACCCTTTGACAGGGGGCTGGGCAGATACGCAGTATTTT.

This sequence joins TRBV15 and TRBJ2-3, with 9 bases that match TRBD2. With 0 bases clipped from V and 2 bases from J, the junction kept 6 bases outside the gene matches. CDR3 length: 17 residues. Germline CDR1 is LNHNV and CDR2 is YYDKDF (reference sequence). CDR3 coding DNA: TGTGCCACCAGCAGAGATAGGGCTAGCGGGGCCACAGATACGCAGTATTTT. Residues: CATSRDRASGATDTQYF. Looking up the rest from reference TRBV15 and TRBJ2-3 gives the full variable domain: DAMVIQNPRYQVTQFGKPVTLSCSQTLNHNVMYWYQQKSSQAPKLLFHYYDKDFNNEADTPDNFQSRRPNTSFCFLDIRSPGLGDTAMYLCATSRDRASGATDTQYFGPGTRLTVL.

This clone has only one observation. The J gene is TRBJ1-1, the V gene TRBV6-6; D gene uncertain. Between the trimmed V and J ends, which lost 2 bases and 5 bases, there was a span of 6 bases. This CDR3 has 12 residues. Germline V lookup: CDR1 MNHNY, CDR2 SVGAGI (reference sequence). The CDR3 DNA reads TGTGCCAGCAGTTACGCGGGAACTGAAGCTTTCTTT. This codes for CASSYAGTEAFF.